This note documents a single T cell receptor (beta chain) sequence. The antigen is unknown. Before the COVID-19 pandemic, during about 2010-2018, CD4+ T cells were taken from unexposed donors. The cells were cultured for about ten days before CD4+ T cells were isolated. As cell numbers allowed, unexposed-donor CD4+ T cells faced SARS-CoV-2 S/N and four cold-coronavirus spikes. The repertoire was sequenced with immunoSEQ multiplex PCR; TCRdb's copy has only in-frame clones and lacks some. The profile shows tens of thousands of clones, 70% to 75% of them singletons. This sample was taken from a study of CD4 T cells in relation to SARS-CoV-2 and coronaviruses. At the level of the study: After roughly 11 days of antigen culture, PBMC TCR beta CDR3s were sequenced. Controls used an HIV-1 Nef peptide pool or no peptide. Study findings and constraints: The cross-reactivity analysis covered only spike protein, not other viral proteins.

CDR3 size: 16 residues. Germline CDR1 and CDR2: SGHDN and FVKESK. V gave up 1 base and J gave up 3 bases, with 16 bases separating them. The sequencing sample was made of CD4+ T cells from PBMCs, cultured in vitro. The chain links TRBV14 to TRBJ2-7; D possibly corresponds to TRBD2 (6 bases). The TCR was taken from a human donor in good health. Written as DNA, the CDR3 is TGTGCCAGCAGCCAAGGGGGGGTCCGTGCCTACTACGAGCAGTACTTC. Its protein product is CASSQGGVRAYYEQYF.